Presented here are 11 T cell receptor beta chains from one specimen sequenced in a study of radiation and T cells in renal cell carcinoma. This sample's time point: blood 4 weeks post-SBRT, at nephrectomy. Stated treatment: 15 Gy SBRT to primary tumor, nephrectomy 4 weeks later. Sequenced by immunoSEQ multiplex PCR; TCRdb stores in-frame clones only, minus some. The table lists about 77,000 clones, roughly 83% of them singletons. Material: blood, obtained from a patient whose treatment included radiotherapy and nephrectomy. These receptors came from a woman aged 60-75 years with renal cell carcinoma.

This chain's CDR3 is CASSTGQGREQYF. The CDR3 DNA reads TGTGCCAGCAGTACGGGACAGGGGCGCGAGCAGTACTTC. V gene TRBV6-4 combines with J gene TRBJ2-7; 10 bases match TRBD1. Germline assignment: CDR1 MRHNA and CDR2 SNTAGT. V shed 5 bases and J 6 bases; nucleotides not matched to a gene: 4. CDR3 length: 13 residues.

CDR3 protein: CASSQDIPTDTQYF. The CDR3 DNA reads TGTGCCAGCAGCCAGGACATCCCGACAGATACGCAGTATTTT. The chain uses TRBV7-9 and TRBJ2-3; weak D call: TRBD1 (5 bases). Between the trimmed V and J ends, which lost 5 bases and 3 bases, there was a span of 12 bases. The germline gives CDR1 SEHNR, CDR2 FQNEAQ (reference sequence). The CDR3 runs to 14 residues.

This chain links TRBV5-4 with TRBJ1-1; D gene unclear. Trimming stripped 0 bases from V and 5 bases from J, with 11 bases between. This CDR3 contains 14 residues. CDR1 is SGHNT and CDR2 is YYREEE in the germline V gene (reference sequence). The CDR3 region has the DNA TGTGCCAGCAGCTTGGCCGGAGGGCCGACTGAAGCTTTCTTT. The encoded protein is CASSLAGGPTEAFF.

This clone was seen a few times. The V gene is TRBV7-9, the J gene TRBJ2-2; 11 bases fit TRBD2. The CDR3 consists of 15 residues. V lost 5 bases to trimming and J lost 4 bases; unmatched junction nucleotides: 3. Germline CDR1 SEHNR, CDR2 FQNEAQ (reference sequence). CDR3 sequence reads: CASSPGLAATGELFF. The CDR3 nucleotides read TGTGCCAGCAGCCCGGGACTAGCGGCCACCGGGGAGCTGTTTTTT. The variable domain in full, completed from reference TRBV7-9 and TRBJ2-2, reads DTGVSQNPRHKITKRGQNVTFRCDPISEHNRLYWYRQTLGQGPEFLTYFQNEAQLEKSRLLSDRFSAERPKGSFSTLEIQRTEQGDSAMYLCASSPGLAATGELFFGEGSRLTVL.

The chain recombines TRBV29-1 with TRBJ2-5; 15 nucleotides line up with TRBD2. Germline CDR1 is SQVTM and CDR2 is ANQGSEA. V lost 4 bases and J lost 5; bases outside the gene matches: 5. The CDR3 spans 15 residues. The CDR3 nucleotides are TGCAGCGTTGGGACTAGCGGGAGGGCCGGGGAGACCCAGTACTTC. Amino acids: CSVGTSGRAGETQYF.

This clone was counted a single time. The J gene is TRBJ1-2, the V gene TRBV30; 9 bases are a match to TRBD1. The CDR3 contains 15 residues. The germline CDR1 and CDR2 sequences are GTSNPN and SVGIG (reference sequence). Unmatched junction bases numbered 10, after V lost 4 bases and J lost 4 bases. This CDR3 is CAWTQFTGGVYGYTF. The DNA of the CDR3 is TGTGCCTGGACCCAATTCACAGGGGGCGTCTATGGCTACACCTTC.

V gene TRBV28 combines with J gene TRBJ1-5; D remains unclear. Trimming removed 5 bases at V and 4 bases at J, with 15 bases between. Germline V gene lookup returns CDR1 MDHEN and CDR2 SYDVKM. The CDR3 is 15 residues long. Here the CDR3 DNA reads TGTGCCAGCAGTCCACCTACGGACGGGAATCAGCCCCAGCATTTT. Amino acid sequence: CASSPPTDGNQPQHF.

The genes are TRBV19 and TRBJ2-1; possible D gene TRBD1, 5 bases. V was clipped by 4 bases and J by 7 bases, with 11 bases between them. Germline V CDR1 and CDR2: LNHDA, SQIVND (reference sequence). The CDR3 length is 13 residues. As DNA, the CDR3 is TGTGCCAGTAGTACAGGGTACGGGAATGAGCAGTTCTTC. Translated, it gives CASSTGYGNEQFF.

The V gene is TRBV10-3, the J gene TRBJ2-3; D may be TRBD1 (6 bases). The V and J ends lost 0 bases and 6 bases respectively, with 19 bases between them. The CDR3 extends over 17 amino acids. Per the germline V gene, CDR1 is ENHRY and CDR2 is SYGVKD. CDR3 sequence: CAISESRTYGGADTQYF. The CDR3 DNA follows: TGTGCCATCAGTGAGTCGCGGACCTATGGGGGCGCGGATACGCAGTATTTT.

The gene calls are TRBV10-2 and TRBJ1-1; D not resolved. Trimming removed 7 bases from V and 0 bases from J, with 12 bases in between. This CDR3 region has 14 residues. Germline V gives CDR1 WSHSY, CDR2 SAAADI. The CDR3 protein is CASTLGRMNTEAFF. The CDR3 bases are TGCGCCAGCACTCTCGGGCGTATGAACACTGAAGCTTTCTTT.

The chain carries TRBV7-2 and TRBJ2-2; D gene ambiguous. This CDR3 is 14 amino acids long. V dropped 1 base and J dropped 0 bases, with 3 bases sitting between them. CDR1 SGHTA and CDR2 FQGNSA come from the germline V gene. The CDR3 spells CASSLGTNTGELFF. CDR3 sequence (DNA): TGTGCCAGCAGCTTAGGTACGAACACCGGGGAGCTGTTTTTT.